This is a list of T cell receptor beta chains from one sample in a study of T cells in Graves' hyperthyroidism and ophthalmopathy. TCRdb itself ran the multiplex PCR reads through MiXCR, one entry per CDR3 protein. The sample holds roughly 380,000 distinct CDR3 sequences, roughly 14% seen once. Sequencing input: blood. These receptors came from a woman between 55 and 75 years old with Graves' hyperthyroidism. The CDR3 runs from the conserved cysteine through the conserved F or W.

cdr3_aa: CASSVRDEQFF
j_call: TRBJ2-1
v_call: TRBV6-2/TRBV6-3

cdr3_aa: CASSDLASTDTQYF
j_call: TRBJ2-3
v_call: TRBV2

cdr3_aa: CASRVSRRGLNPILNTEAFF
j_call: TRBJ1-1
v_call: TRBV7-9

cdr3_aa: CASSLSWDTRYNEQFF
j_call: TRBJ2-1
v_call: TRBV11-1

cdr3_aa: CASSGLAGGREQFF
j_call: TRBJ2-1
v_call: TRBV7-8

cdr3_aa: CASSLNSGTGVGEQFF
j_call: TRBJ2-1
v_call: TRBV5-1

cdr3_aa: CASSLWHLNTGELFF
j_call: TRBJ2-2
v_call: TRBV7-2

cdr3_aa: CSVVIFLGGRNNNEQFF
j_call: TRBJ2-1
v_call: TRBV29-1

cdr3_aa: CSARDGGGVTEAFF
j_call: TRBJ1-1
v_call: TRBV20-1

cdr3_aa: CASSYGDYRTYEQYF
j_call: TRBJ2-7
v_call: TRBV5-1

cdr3_aa: CASGLGLSSYEQYF
j_call: TRBJ2-7
v_call: TRBV12-5

cdr3_aa: CASSTGFGELFF
j_call: TRBJ2-2
v_call: TRBV3-1

cdr3_aa: CASSRGDTYYNEQFF
j_call: TRBJ2-1
v_call: TRBV5-1

cdr3_aa: CASSQKPGQGAFSPLHF
j_call: TRBJ1-6
v_call: TRBV3-1

cdr3_aa: CASRATWDTNTDTQYF
j_call: TRBJ2-3
v_call: TRBV11-1

cdr3_aa: CASSQIGTDPGELFF
j_call: TRBJ2-2
v_call: TRBV14

cdr3_aa: CASSLTGSNTGELFF
j_call: TRBJ2-2
v_call: TRBV12-3/TRBV12-4

cdr3_aa: CATSRGTSGRRGEQFF
j_call: TRBJ2-1
v_call: TRBV15

cdr3_aa: CASNAGGTDTQYF
j_call: TRBJ2-3
v_call: TRBV10-2

cdr3_aa: CASSLPGAGANVLTF
j_call: TRBJ2-6
v_call: TRBV5-1

cdr3_aa: CSAPDRASEKLFF
j_call: TRBJ1-4
v_call: TRBV20-1

cdr3_aa: CASRTGGLNTEAFF
j_call: TRBJ1-1
v_call: TRBV5-1

cdr3_aa: CSASGRGDTQYF
j_call: TRBJ2-3
v_call: TRBV20-1

cdr3_aa: CATSRTLAGGAEGYTF
j_call: TRBJ1-2
v_call: TRBV15

cdr3_aa: CASSLAPSGREQFF
j_call: TRBJ2-1
v_call: TRBV7-9

cdr3_aa: CASQIGGIGSYEQYF
j_call: TRBJ2-7
v_call: TRBV5-1

cdr3_aa: CSARDVLDSTNEQFF
j_call: TRBJ2-1
v_call: TRBV20-1

cdr3_aa: CASSSRQGPNTGELFF
j_call: TRBJ2-2
v_call: TRBV6-1

cdr3_aa: CASGLVMSAPQPQHF
j_call: TRBJ1-5
v_call: TRBV12-5

cdr3_aa: CVSSEQGSWEQYF
j_call: TRBJ2-7
v_call: TRBV2

cdr3_aa: CASSFAPRLAGEQYF
j_call: TRBJ2-7
v_call: TRBV7-9

cdr3_aa: CASSLHLVPRETQYF
j_call: TRBJ2-5
v_call: TRBV7-3

cdr3_aa: CSATPGRDTEAFF
j_call: TRBJ1-1
v_call: TRBV20-1

cdr3_aa: CATSGTRGRAYNEQFF
j_call: TRBJ2-1
v_call: TRBV24-1

cdr3_aa: CASSLGTGGGNSPLHF
j_call: TRBJ1-6
v_call: TRBV2

cdr3_aa: CASTRPGNEQYF
j_call: TRBJ2-7
v_call: TRBV6-2/TRBV6-3

cdr3_aa: CASSEYKLAPSSYEQYF
j_call: TRBJ2-7
v_call: TRBV25-1

cdr3_aa: CASSRWVVATEAFF
j_call: TRBJ1-1
v_call: TRBV5-8

cdr3_aa: CSVVWREGSYEQYF
j_call: TRBJ2-7
v_call: TRBV29-1

cdr3_aa: CASSQDRWTVTYEQYF
j_call: TRBJ2-7
v_call: TRBV3-1

cdr3_aa: CSAVGDLNQPQHF
j_call: TRBJ1-5
v_call: TRBV20-1

cdr3_aa: CASSTRGRGIGTQYF
j_call: TRBJ2-3
v_call: TRBV6-1

cdr3_aa: CASSPELAAEGYNEQFF
j_call: TRBJ2-1
v_call: TRBV12-3/TRBV12-4

cdr3_aa: CSAREEHGRGGYEQYF
j_call: TRBJ2-7
v_call: TRBV20-1

cdr3_aa: CASSFAGLADNEQFF
j_call: TRBJ2-1
v_call: TRBV11-2

cdr3_aa: CAWKTGWATEAFF
j_call: TRBJ1-1
v_call: TRBV30

cdr3_aa: CASSPSIRGQSPLHF
j_call: TRBJ1-6
v_call: TRBV7-9

cdr3_aa: CASSRGQGGDGYTF
j_call: TRBJ1-2
v_call: TRBV5-1

cdr3_aa: CASSQAGVGYEQYF
j_call: TRBJ2-7
v_call: TRBV3-1

cdr3_aa: CASSYRDSSLRDEQFF
j_call: TRBJ2-1
v_call: TRBV5-6

cdr3_aa: CATSDPRAGYNEQFF
j_call: TRBJ2-1
v_call: TRBV24-1

cdr3_aa: CASSIGWGETQYF
j_call: TRBJ2-5
v_call: TRBV19

cdr3_aa: CASRKTGSYEQYF
j_call: TRBJ2-7
v_call: TRBV6-1

cdr3_aa: CASSSGLAANEQFF
j_call: TRBJ2-1
v_call: TRBV7-2

cdr3_aa: CASRSPSGKYEQYF
j_call: TRBJ2-7
v_call: TRBV28

cdr3_aa: CASSLHPGLAGGSTDTQYF
j_call: TRBJ2-3
v_call: TRBV7-3

cdr3_aa: CSARPFDRGVDNEQFF
j_call: TRBJ2-1
v_call: TRBV20-1

cdr3_aa: CASSYSPGYSNQPQHF
j_call: TRBJ1-5
v_call: TRBV6-6

cdr3_aa: CASSELPWTSGGGTGELFF
j_call: TRBJ2-2
v_call: TRBV25-1